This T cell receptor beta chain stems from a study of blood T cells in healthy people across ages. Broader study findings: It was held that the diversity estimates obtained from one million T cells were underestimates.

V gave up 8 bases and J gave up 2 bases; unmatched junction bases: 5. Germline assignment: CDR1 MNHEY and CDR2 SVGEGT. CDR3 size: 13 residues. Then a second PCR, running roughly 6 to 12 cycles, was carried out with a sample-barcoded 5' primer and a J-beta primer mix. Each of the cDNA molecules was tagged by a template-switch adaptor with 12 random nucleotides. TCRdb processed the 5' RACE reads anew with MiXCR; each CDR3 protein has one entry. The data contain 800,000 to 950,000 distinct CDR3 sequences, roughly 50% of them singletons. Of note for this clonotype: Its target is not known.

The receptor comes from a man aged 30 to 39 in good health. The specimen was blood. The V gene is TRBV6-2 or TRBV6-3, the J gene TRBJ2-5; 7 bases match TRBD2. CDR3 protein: CASWRGSQETQYF. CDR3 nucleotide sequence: TGTGCCAGCTGGCGGGGGTCTCAAGAGACCCAGTACTTC.